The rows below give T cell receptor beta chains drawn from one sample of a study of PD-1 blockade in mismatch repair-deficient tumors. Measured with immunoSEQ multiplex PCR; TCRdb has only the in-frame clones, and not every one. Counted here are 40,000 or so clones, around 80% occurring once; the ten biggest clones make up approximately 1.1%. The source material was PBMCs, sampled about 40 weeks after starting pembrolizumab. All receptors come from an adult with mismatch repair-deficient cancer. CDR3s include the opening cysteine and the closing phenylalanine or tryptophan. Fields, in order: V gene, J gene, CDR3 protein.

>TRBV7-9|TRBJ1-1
CASSPQRGSTEAFF
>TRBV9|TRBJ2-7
CASSSEGQSAYEQYF
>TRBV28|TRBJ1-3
CASRDRFSGNTIYF
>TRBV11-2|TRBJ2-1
CASSLRGQVLYNEQFF
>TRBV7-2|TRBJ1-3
CASSSRGGTGNTIYF
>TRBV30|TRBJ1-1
CAWNRQGVGTEAFF
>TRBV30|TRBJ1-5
CAWSPRRGAPQPQHF
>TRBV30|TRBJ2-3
CAWSLRQAGDTQYF
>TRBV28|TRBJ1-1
CASSFSQGFTEAFF
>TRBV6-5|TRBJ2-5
CASGGLETQYF
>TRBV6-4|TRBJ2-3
CASSSTRNTDTQYF
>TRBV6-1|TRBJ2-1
CASSDTYNEQFF
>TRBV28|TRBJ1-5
CASSFGNQPQHF
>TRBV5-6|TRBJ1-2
CASSLSGTNYGYTF
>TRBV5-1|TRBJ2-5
CASSLRTDQETQYF
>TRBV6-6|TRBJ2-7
CASSTAGGRSYEQYF
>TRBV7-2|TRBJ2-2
CASSLVRGNTGELFF
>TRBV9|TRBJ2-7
CASSEGTNYEQYF
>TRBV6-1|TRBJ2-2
CASSEGLPGQGTGGELFF
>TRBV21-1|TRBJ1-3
CASSKAARPSGNTIYF
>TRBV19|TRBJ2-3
CASPMGLAGPTDTQYF
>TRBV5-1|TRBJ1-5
CANQGDSNQPQHF
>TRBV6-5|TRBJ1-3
CASSYHSSGNTIYF
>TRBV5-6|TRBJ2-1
CASSPGLADNEQFF
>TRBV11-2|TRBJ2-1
CASSTVASGSFLFF
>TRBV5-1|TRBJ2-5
CASAGTPQKGETQYF
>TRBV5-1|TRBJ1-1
CASSLQGGYGEAFF
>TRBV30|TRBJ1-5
CAWSVRGRGHQPQHF
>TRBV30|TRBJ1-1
CAWTLGQGRAEAFF
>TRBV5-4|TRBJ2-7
CASTVEEGEQYF
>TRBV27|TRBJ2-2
CASSLPSGRRVVDTGELFF
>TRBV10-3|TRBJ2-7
CAIRTSQGREQYF